Each of the 2 T cell receptor beta chains below was sequenced from the same sample in a study of a mutant IDH1 vaccine in newly diagnosed glioma. Method: immunoSEQ multiplex PCR; TCRdb's copy keeps in-frame clones and lacks some. The sample yields around 53,000 clones, roughly 90% seen once. Time point denoted: baseline, week 1 (first vaccination visit). Treatment described: pre-vaccination baseline after standard-of-care therapy. This specimen was PBMCs, taken from a glioma patient treated with radiotherapy, temozolomide or both. The receptors stem from a man aged 40-50 years with glioma.

This CDR3 reads CASSIGDRPGGAFF. The CDR3 bases are TGTGCCAGCAGCATCGGGGACAGGCCCGGAGGGGCTTTCTTT. The chain is built from TRBV9 and TRBJ1-1, with TRBD1 matching 8 bases. Per the germline V gene, CDR1 is SGDLS and CDR2 is YYNGEE. The V and J ends lost 4 bases and 11 bases, in that order; junction bases with no gene match: 13. This CDR3 region has 14 residues.

This clone was counted a few times. This chain joins TRBV5-1 and TRBJ1-1; D might be TRBD1 (6 bases). Germline CDR1 SGHRS, CDR2 YFSETQ. This CDR3 is built from 13 residues. With 4 bases removed from V and 3 bases from J, the gap between germline ends came to 10 bases. Here the CDR3 reads CASSRQVYTEAFF. The CDR3 nucleotides read TGCGCCAGCAGCCGACAGGTGTACACTGAAGCTTTCTTT.